This T cell receptor beta chain was obtained from a study of T cells in Graves' hyperthyroidism and ophthalmopathy. Amplified TCR beta CDR3 regions came from RNA transcripts. Primed by the HTBI set, a first-round RT-PCR was run on the TCR CDR3. TCRdb analysed the multiplex PCR reads with MiXCR anew, one entry per CDR3 protein. The table includes 300,000 or so distinct CDR3 sequences, roughly 23% detected once. Germline lookup yields CDR1 MNHEY and CDR2 SMNVEV (reference sequence). This CDR3 comprises 13 residues. On this clonotype itself: One end of the junction varies from germline; a read error may be responsible.

The TCR originated in a woman aged 45-65 years with Graves' hyperthyroidism. The rearrangement uses TRBV27 and TRBJ1-1; D ambiguous. Source material: blood. For the CDR3, the DNA is TGTACCAGCAGTTTACAAGCGAACACTGAAGCTTTCTTT. This gives the protein CTSSLQANTEAFF.